This TCR beta chain was sequenced in a study of neurological immune-mediated disorders (dated by TCRdb to about 2019). In the study overall: The study compared peripheral blood TCR-beta repertoires of HTLV-I-associated myelopathy (HAM/TSP) patients, multiple sclerosis patients and healthy controls using UMI-based sequencing. Alongside PBMC samples, the set of 106 TCR-beta libraries contained longitudinal samples, technical triplicates, and paired CD4+ and CD8+ T-cell subsets that had been sorted. The cohort was made up of 65 to 75 subjects, consisting of some 15 HAM/TSP patients, some 34 multiple sclerosis patients and around 20 healthy controls. Longitudinal HAM/TSP and healthy donors were sampled at 3 time-points each (roughly 3-45 month intervals). What the research found in general, with its limitations: Across subjects, expanded clones never shared an identical CDR3 amino acid sequence, which suggests that the TCR-beta repertoires in every group were private. The highest TCR clonal expansion was observed in HAM/TSP patients, whereas the lowest was observed in MS patients, even when compared with healthy controls.

This clonotype was observed at least ten times. This receptor's antigen is unknown. Within one base of it there is no much larger clone, and no base qualities were kept. cDNA was synthesized by template-switch 5'RACE using a primer carrying a 10-nucleotide random unique molecular identifier by which each TCR transcript was tagged. Every sequencing run covered 15-18 subjects and yielded more than 180 million TCR-beta sequences. Total RNA was extracted with the RNeasy kit. TCR-beta VDJ regions were amplified with primers for the TCR constant region and the 5'RACE anchor, using the KAPA Real-time Library Amplification kit. A first PCR added sample indexes and Illumina adaptors, and a second PCR then raised library yield. After purification with Ampure beads, the TCR product of roughly 650 bp was size-selected on a 2% E-gel SizeSelection system. Before pooling, library quality was checked on a Bioanalyzer, concentration was measured with Qubit, and libraries were quantified with the Kapa Library Quantification kit. An Illumina HiSeq 2500 sequenced the libraries paired-end 2 x 150 bp. To increase sequence diversity, roughly 24-32% phiX was spiked into each library pool. In the authors' own workflow: Quality-filtered reads were processed with the UMI-based MiGEC pipeline, and over 75% of raw TCR sequences were removed by the MiGEC pipeline during error correction. IMGT germline references were used for aligning VDJ genes, and each clonotype was defined as a unique CDR3 amino acid sequence together with its V-J genes. Clonal expansion, Shannon diversity and CDR3 relatedness (CalcPairwiseDistances, ClusterSamples) were evaluated with VDJtools, and phylogenetic trees were built with CLCbio workbench. A clone was classed as expanded if it had 8 or more unique UMIs, a cutoff based on coefficient-of-variation modelling across technical triplicates. TCRdb handled the public reads itself, with Q25 trimming in fastp and clone calling in MiXCR, and kept productive beta chains. Entries are consolidated by CDR3 protein sequence, retaining the most common genes and DNA. The V and J calls and clone size are TCRdb's, not the authors'. The sample yields fewer than 60,000 distinct CDR3 sequences; around 13% were counted once. The leading ten clones occupy about 4.9% of the sample.

The sample's time point, from its label and the paper: longitudinal time-point 2. For the unsorted PBMC libraries, 2 million PBMCs were stored in RNAlater at -80 degrees C until RNA extraction and were used to generate the libraries. PBMCs were separated from peripheral blood using Ficoll-Hypaque density gradient centrifugation and then cryopreserved in liquid nitrogen. The material sequenced was PBMCs. The sequence was obtained from a male donor with HTLV-1-associated myelopathy (HAM/TSP).

The encoded CDR3 is CASSSDRQGDEKLFF. In nucleotides, the sequence is TGCGCCAGCAGCTCCGACCGACAGGGGGATGAAAAACTGTTTTTT. Recombination connected TRBV5-1 to TRBJ1-4, with 9 bases matching TRBD1. The CDR3 runs 15 residues from the cysteine to the phenylalanine. Just CDR3 DNA is preserved here, 45 bases in frame from base 1. At the junction V is shortened by 3 bases and J by 6 bases; bases outside the gene matches: 6. Per the germline V gene, SGHRS is the CDR1 and YFSETQ is the CDR2.